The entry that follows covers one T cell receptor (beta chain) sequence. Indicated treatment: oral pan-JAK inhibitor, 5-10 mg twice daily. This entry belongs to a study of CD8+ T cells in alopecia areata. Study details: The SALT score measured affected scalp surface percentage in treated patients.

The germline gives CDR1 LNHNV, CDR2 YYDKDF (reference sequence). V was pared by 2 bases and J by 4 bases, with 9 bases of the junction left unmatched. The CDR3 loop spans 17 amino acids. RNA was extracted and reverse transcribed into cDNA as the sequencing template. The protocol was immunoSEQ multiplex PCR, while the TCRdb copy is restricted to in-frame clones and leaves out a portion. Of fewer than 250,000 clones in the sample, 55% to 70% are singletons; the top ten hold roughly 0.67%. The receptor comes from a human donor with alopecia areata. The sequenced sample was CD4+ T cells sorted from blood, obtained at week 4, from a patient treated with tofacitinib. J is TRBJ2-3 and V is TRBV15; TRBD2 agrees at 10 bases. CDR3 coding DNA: TGTGCCACCAGCAGAAAATCTAGCGGGAGTGTCTCAGATACGCAGTATTTT. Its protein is CATSRKSSGSVSDTQYF.